What follows describes a single T cell receptor (delta chain). The target antigen is unknown. The record originates from a study of Vδ1+ human thymocytes. The template was reverse-transcribed extracted RNA. CDR3 amplicons came from multiplex PCR with pooled V-gene forward and constant-region reverse primers. TCRdb re-called the multiplex PCR reads via CATT. The table has 45,000 to 60,000 delta-chain clones, more than 15% seen once. Regarding the study as a whole: Highly polyclonal TRG and TRD repertoires with Gaussian CDR3 length distributions appeared in thymus. Unlike peripheral blood Vdelta1+ controls, thymic delta-chain sequences included roughly 18% Vdelta2 and few Vdelta3.

Germline loops: CDR1 TSWWSYY, CDR2 QGS. With V trimmed by 5 bases and J by 2 bases, 24 bases remained unmatched. This CDR3 is 21 amino acids long. Sequenced: Vdelta1+ gamma-delta thymocytes from the thymus. Subset meaning: FACS-sorted CD3+ TCRalphabeta- TCRVdelta1+ TCRVdelta2- thymocytes. This clonotype originated in a boy under two years old who had congenital heart surgery. V and J are TRDV1 and TRDJ1; 9 bases match TRDD3. The CDR3 here is CALGRELGKGDEGDTTDKLIF. CDR3 DNA: TGTGCTCTTGGGCGGGAACTAGGGAAAGGAGACGAAGGGGATACGACCGATAAACTCATCTTT.